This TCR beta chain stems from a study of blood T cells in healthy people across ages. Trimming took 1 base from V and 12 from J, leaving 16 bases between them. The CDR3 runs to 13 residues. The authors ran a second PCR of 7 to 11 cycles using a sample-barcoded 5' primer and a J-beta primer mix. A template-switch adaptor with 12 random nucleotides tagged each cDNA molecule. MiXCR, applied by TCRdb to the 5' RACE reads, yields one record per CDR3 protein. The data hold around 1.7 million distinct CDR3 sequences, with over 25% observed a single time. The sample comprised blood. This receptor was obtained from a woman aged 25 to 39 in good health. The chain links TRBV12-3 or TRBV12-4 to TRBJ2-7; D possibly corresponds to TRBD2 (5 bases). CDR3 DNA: TGTGCCAGCAGTTTAGGTCTTTGGGAGACCCCGTACTTC. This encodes CASSLGLWETPYF.